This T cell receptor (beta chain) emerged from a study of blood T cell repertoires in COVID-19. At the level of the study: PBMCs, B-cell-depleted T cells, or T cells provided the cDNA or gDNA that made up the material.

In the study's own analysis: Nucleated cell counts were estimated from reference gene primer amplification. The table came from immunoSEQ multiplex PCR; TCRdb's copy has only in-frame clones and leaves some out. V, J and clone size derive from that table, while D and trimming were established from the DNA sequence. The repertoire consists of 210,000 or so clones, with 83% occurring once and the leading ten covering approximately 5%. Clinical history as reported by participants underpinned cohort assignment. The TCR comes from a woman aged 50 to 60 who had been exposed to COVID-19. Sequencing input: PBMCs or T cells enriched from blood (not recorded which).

Written as DNA, the CDR3 is TGCAGCGTTAGACAGGCAGGGGAAAAACTGTTTTTT. Translating gives CSVRQAGEKLFF. V and J are TRBV29-1 and TRBJ1-4; TRBD1 might be the D (6 bases). The CDR3 has 12 residues. Germline V gene lookup returns CDR1 SQVTM and CDR2 ANQGSEA. Trimming cost V 5 bases and J 8 bases, with 12 bases left between them.